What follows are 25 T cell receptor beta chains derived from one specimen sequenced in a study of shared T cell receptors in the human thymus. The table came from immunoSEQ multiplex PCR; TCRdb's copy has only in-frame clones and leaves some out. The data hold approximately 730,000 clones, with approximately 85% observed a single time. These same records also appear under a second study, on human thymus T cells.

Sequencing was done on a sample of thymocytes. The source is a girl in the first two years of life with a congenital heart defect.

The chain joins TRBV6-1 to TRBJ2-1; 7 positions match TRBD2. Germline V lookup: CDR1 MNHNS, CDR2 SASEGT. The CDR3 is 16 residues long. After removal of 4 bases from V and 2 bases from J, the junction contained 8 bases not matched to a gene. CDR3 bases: TGTGCCAGCAGTGGTCCACGGGGGGTCACCTACAATGAGCAGTTCTTC. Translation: CASSGPRGVTYNEQFF.

Here the CDR3 DNA reads TGTGCCAGCAGCTTCGCCCTGACAGGGAACTATGGCTACACCTTC. Its translation is CASSFALTGNYGYTF. This rearrangement joins TRBV7-2 to TRBJ1-2; 7 positions agree with TRBD1. This CDR3 spans 15 amino acids. The V gene end was trimmed by 3 bases and the J gene end by 2 bases; junction bases not matched to a gene: 6. Per germline, CDR1 SGHTA and CDR2 FQGNSA. The full variable domain, rest sourced from reference TRBV7-2 and TRBJ1-2, is GAGVSQSPSNKVTEKGKDVELRCDPISGHTALYWYRQSLGQGLEFLIYFQGNSAPDKSGLPSDRFSAERTGGSVSTLTIQRTQQEDSAVYLCASSFALTGNYGYTFGSGTRLTVV.

CDR3 region: CASSPAGRGEKLFF. CDR3 coding DNA: TGTGCCAGCAGCCCCGCGGGAAGAGGAGAAAAACTGTTTTTT. The genes are TRBV14 and TRBJ1-4, with D unclear. The V gene's germline CDR1 is SGHDN and CDR2 FVKESK. The V and J ends lost 4 bases and 8 bases respectively, with 14 bases between them. The CDR3 is 14 amino acids.

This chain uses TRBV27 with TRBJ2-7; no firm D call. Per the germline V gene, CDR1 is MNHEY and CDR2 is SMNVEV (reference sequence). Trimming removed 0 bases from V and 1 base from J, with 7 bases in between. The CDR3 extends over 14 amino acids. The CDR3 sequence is CASSLSSGSYEQYF. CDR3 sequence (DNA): TGTGCCAGCAGTTTATCGTCAGGTTCCTACGAGCAGTACTTC.

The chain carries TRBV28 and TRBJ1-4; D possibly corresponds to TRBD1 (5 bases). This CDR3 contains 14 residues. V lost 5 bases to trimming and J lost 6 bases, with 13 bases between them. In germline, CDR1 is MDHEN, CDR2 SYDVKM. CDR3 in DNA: TGTGCCAGCAGTCATATCTGGGGGGATGAAAAACTGTTTTTT. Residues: CASSHIWGDEKLFF.

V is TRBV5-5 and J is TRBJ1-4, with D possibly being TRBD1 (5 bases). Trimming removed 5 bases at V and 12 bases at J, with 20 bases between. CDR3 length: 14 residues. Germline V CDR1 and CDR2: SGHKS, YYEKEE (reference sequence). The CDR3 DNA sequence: TGTGCCAGCAGACATGGGGGGGGGTTGGCGGAACTGTTTTTT. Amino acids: CASRHGGGLAELFF.

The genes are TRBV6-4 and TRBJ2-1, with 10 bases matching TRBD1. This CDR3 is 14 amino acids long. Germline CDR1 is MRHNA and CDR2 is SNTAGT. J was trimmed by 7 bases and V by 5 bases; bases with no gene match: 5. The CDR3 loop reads CASSKDRGANEQFF. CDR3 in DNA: TGTGCCAGCAGTAAGGACAGGGGGGCGAATGAGCAGTTCTTC.

In DNA, the CDR3 is TGCAGCGTTGAACGGGCAGGGAGGGATACTGAAGCTTTCTTT. Translated: CSVERAGRDTEAFF. The chain links TRBV29-1 to TRBJ1-1; the D gene is possibly TRBD1 (5 bases). The germline V gene encodes CDR1 SQVTM and CDR2 ANQGSEA. The CDR3 covers 14 residues. Deletions cut 2 bases from V and 5 bases from J, with 15 bases between.

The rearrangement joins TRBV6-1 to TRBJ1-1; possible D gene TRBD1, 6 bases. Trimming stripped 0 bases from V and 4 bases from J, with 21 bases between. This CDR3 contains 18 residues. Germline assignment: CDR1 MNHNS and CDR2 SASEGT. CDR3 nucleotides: TGTGCCAGCAGTGAAGCCTGGGGAATACAGGGTGTAAGCACTGAAGCTTTCTTT. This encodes CASSEAWGIQGVSTEAFF.

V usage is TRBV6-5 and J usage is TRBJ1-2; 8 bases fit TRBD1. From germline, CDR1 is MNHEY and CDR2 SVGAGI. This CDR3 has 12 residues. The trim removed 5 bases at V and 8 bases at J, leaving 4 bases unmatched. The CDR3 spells CASSAQGEGYTF. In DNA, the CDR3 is TGTGCCAGCAGTGCACAGGGGGAGGGCTACACCTTC.

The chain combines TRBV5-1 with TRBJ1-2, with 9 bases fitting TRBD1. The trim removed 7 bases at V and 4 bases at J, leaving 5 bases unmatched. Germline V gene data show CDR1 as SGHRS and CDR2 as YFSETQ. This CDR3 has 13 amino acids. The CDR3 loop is CASGPDRGYGYTF. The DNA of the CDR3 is TGCGCCAGCGGACCGGACAGGGGCTATGGCTACACCTTC.

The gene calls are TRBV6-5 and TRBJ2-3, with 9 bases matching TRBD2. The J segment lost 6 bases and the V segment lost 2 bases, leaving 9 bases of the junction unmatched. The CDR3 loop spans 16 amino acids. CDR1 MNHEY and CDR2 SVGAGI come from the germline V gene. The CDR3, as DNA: TGTGCCAGCAGTTACCCCCGCGGGGGGGCCTCCGATACGCAGTATTTT. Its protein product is CASSYPRGGASDTQYF.

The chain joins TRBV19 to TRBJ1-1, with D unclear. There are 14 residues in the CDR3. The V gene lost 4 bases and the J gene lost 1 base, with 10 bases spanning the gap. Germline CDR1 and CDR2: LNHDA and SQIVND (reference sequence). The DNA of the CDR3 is TGTGCCAGTAGTAAACCACCAGGGAACACTGAAGCTTTCTTT. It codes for CASSKPPGNTEAFF.

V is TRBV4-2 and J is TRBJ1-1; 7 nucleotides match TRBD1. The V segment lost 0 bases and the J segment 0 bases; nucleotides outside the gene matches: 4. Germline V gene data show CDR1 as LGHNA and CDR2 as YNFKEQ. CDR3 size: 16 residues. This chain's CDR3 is CASSQEDRSMNTEAFF. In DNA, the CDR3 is TGTGCCAGCAGCCAAGAGGACAGGTCGATGAACACTGAAGCTTTCTTT.

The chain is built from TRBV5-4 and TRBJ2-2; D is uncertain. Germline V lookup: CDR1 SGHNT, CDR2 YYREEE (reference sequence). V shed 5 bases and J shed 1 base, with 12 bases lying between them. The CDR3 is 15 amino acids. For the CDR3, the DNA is TGTGCCAGCAGTCGGGTAGATGTGAACACCGGGGAGCTGTTTTTT. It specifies CASSRVDVNTGELFF.

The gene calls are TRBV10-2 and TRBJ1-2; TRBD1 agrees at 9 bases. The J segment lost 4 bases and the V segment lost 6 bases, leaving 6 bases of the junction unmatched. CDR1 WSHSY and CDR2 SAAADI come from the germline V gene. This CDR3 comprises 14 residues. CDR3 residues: CASRDRGWGYGYTF. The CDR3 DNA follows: TGCGCCAGCAGGGACAGGGGCTGGGGCTATGGCTACACCTTC.

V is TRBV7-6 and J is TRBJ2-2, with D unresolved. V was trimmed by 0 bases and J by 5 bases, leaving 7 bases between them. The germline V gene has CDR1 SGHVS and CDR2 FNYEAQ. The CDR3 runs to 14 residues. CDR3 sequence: CASSLARRTGELFF. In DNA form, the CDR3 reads TGTGCCAGCAGCTTAGCGAGGAGAACCGGGGAGCTGTTTTTT.

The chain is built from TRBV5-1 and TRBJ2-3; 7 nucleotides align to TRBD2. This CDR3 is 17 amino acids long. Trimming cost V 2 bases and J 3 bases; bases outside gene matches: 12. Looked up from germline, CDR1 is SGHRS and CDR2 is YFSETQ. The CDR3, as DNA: TGCGCCAGCAGCTTCACGACTTTACTAGCGTGGACAGATACGCAGTATTTT. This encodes CASSFTTLLAWTDTQYF.

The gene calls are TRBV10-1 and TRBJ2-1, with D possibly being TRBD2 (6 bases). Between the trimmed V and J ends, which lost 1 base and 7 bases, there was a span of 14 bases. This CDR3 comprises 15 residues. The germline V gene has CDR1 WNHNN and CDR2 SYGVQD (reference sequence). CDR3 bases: TGCGCCAGCAGTGAGTTTGTACTAGCCTCAAATGAGCAGTTCTTC. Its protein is CASSEFVLASNEQFF.

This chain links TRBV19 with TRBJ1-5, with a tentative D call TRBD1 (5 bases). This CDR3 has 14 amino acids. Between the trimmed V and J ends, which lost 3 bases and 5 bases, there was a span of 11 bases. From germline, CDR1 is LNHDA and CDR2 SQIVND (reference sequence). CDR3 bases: TGTGCCAGTAGTATCGGGTGGGGGGATCAGCCCCAGCATTTT. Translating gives CASSIGWGDQPQHF.

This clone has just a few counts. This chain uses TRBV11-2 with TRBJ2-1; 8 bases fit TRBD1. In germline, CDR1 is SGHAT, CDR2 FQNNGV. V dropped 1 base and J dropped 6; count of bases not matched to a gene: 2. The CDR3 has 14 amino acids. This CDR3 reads CASSLGTGINEQFF. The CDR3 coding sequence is TGTGCCAGCAGCTTAGGGACAGGGATCAATGAGCAGTTCTTC.

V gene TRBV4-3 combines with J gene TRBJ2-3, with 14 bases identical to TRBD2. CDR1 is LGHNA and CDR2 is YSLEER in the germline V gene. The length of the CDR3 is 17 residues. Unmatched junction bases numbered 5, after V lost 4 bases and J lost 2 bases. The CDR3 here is CASSRRLAGGTTDTQYF. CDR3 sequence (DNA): TGCGCCAGCAGCCGCAGACTAGCGGGGGGGACCACAGATACGCAGTATTTT.

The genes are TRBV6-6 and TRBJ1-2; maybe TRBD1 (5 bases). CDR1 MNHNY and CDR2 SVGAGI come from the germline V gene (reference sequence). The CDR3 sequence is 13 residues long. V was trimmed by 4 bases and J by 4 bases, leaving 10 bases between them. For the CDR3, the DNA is TGTGCCAGCAGTTCCAGGGTGAGCTATGGCTACACCTTC. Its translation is CASSSRVSYGYTF.

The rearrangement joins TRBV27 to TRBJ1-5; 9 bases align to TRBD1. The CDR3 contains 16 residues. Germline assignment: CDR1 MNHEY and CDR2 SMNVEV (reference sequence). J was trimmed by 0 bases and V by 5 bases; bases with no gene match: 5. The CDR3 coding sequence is TGTGCCAGCAGTCCCCGGACAGGGGATAGCAATCAGCCCCAGCATTTT. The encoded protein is CASSPRTGDSNQPQHF.

The CDR3 coding sequence is TGTGCCAGCCGCCGGACGGAGGTCTCTGAAGGCACTGAAGCTTTCTTT. This gives the protein CASRRTEVSEGTEAFF. The J gene is TRBJ1-1, the V gene TRBV28; no reliable D call. CDR3 length: 16 amino acids. Trimming took off 8 bases at V and 4 bases at J, with 23 bases between the two ends. CDR1 MDHEN and CDR2 SYDVKM come from the germline V gene.